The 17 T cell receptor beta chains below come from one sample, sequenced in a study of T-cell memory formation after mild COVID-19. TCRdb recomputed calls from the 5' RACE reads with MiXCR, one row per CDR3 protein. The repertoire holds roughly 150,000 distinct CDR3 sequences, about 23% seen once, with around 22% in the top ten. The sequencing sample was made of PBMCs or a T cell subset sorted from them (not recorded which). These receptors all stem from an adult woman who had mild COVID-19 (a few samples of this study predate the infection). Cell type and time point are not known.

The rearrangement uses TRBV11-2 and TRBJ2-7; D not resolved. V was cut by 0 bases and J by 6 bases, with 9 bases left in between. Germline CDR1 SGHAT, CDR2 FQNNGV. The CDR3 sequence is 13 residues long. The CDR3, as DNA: TGTGCCAGCAGCTTAGATGTTCCGGGCGAGCAGTACTTC. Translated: CASSLDVPGEQYF.

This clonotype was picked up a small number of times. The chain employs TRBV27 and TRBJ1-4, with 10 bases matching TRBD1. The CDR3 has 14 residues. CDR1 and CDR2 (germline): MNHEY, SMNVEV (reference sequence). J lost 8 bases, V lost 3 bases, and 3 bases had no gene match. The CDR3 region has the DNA TGTGCCAGCAGTTTGACAGGGGGCCGGGAAAAACTGTTTTTT. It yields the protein CASSLTGGREKLFF. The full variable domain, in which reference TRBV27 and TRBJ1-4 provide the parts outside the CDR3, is EAQVTQNPRYLITVTGKKLTVTCSQNMNHEYMSWYRQDPGLGLRQIYYSMNVEVTDKGDVPEGYKVSRKEKRNFPLILESPSPNQTSLYFCASSLTGGREKLFFGSGTQLSVL.

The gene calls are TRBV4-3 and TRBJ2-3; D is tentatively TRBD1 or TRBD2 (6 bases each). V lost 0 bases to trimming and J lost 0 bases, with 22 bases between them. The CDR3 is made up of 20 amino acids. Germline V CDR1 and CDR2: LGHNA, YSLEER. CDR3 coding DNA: TGCGCCAGCAGCCAAGATCGGTGGGGGGCCTACCTGATTAGCACAGATACGCAGTATTTT. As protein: CASSQDRWGAYLISTDTQYF.

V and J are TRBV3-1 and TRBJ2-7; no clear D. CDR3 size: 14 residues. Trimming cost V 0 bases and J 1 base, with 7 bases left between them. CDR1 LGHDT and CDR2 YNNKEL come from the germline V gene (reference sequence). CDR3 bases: TGTGCCAGCAGCCAAGATATTGCGTCCTACGAGCAGTACTTC. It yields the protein CASSQDIASYEQYF.

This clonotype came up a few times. CDR3 bases: TGTGCCAGCAGCCCTGGACCCTGGCGGAGTGAAGGGGAGCTGTTTTTT. Its translation is CASSPGPWRSEGELFF. The V call is TRBV6-5, the J call TRBJ2-2; D is unresolved. This CDR3 comprises 16 residues. V was clipped by 6 bases and J by 8 bases, with 22 bases between them. Per germline, CDR1 MNHEY and CDR2 SVGAGI.

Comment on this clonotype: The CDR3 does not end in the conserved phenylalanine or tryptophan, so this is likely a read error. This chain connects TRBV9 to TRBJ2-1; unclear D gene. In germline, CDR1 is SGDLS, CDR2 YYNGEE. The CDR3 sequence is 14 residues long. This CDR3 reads CDSSPQDHHNEQFL. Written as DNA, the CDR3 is TGTGACAGCAGCCCCCAAGACCACCACAATGAGCAGTTCTTA.

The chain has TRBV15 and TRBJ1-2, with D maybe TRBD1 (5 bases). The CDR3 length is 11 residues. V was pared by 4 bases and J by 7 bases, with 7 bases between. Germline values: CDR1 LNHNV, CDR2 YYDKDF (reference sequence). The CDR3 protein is CATSTGSGYTF. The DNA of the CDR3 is TGTGCCACCAGCACAGGGAGTGGCTACACCTTC.

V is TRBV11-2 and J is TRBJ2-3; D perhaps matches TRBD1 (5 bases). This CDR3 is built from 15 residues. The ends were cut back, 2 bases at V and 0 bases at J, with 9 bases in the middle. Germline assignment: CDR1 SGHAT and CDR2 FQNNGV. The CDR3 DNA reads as TGTGCCAGCAGCTTACATCAGGGAAGCACAGATACGCAGTATTTT. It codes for CASSLHQGSTDTQYF.

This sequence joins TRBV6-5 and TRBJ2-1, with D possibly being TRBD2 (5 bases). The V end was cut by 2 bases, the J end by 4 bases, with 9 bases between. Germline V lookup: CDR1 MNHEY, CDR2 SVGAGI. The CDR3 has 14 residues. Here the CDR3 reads CASSYREEYNEQFF. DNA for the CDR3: TGTGCCAGCAGTTACCGGGAAGAGTACAATGAGCAGTTCTTC.

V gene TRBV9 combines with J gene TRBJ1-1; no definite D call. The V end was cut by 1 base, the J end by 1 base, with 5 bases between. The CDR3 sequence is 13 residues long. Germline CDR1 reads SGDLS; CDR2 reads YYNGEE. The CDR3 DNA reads TGTGCCAGCAGCGTAAGCGGGAACACTGAAGCTTTCTTT. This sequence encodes CASSVSGNTEAFF.

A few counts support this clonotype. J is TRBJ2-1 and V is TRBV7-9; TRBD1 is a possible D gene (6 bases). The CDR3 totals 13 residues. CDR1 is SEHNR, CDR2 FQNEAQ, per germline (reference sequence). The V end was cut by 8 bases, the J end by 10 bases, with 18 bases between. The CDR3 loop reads CASGGGAGEEQFF. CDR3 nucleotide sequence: TGTGCCAGCGGTGGGGGAGCAGGGGAAGAGCAGTTCTTC.

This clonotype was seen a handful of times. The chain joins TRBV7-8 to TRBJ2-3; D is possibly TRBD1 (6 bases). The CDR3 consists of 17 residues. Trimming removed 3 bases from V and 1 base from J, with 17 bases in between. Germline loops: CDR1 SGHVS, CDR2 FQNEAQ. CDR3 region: CASSFGKGVRGTDTQYF. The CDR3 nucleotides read TGTGCCAGCAGCTTCGGAAAGGGGGTCCGGGGCACAGATACGCAGTATTTT. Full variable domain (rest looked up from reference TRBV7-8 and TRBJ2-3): GAGVSQSPRYKVAKRGQDVALRCDPISGHVSLFWYQQALGQGPEFLTYFQNEAQLDKSGLPSDRFFAERPEGSVSTLKIQRTQQEDSAVYLCASSFGKGVRGTDTQYFGPGTRLTVL.

The CDR3: CATSPLAGHYNEQFF. CDR3 DNA sequence: TGTGCCACCAGCCCCCTCGCGGGCCACTACAATGAGCAGTTCTTC. The chain links TRBV15 to TRBJ2-1; TRBD2 might be the D (5 bases). The CDR3 contains 15 residues. Trimming removed 5 bases at V and 3 bases at J, with 14 bases between. In germline, CDR1 is LNHNV, CDR2 YYDKDF (reference sequence).

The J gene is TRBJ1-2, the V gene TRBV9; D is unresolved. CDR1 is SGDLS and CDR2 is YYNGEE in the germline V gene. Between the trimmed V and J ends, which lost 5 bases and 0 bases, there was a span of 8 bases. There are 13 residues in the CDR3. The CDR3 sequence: CASRSNTNYGYTF. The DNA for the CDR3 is TGTGCCAGCAGATCCAATACTAACTATGGCTACACCTTC.

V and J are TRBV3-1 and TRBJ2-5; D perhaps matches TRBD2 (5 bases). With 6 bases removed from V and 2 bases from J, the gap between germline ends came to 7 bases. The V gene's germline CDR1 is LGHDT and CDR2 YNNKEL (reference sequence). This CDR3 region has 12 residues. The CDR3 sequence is CASRGEQETQYF. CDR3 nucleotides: TGTGCCAGCAGGGGAGAACAAGAGACCCAGTACTTC.

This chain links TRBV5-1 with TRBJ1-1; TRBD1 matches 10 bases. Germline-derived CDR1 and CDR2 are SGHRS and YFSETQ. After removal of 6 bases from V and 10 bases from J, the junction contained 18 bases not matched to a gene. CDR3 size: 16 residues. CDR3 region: CASTAPEGQGNGLAFF. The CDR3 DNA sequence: TGCGCCAGCACCGCACCCGAGGGACAGGGGAATGGGTTAGCTTTCTTT.

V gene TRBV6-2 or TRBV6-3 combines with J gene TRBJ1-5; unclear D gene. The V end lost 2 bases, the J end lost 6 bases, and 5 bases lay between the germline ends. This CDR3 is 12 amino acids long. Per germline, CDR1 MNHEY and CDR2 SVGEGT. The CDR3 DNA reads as TGTGCCAGCAGTTACGATCCTCAGCCCCAGCATTTT. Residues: CASSYDPQPQHF.